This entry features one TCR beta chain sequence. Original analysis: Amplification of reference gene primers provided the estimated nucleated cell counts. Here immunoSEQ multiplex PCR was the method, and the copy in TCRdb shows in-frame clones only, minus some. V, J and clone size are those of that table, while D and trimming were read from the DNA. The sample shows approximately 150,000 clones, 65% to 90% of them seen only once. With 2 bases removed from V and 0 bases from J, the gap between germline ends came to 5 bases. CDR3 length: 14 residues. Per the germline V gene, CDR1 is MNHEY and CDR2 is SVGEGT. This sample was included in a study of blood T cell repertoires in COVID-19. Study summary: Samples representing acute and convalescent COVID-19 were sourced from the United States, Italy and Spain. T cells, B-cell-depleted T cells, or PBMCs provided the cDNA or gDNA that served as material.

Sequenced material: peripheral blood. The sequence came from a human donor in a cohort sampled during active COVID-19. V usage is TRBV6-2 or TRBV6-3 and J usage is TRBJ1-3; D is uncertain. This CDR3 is CASSYLSSGNTIYF. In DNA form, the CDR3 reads TGTGCCAGCAGTTACCTCAGCTCTGGAAACACCATATATTTT.